This paragraph covers one T cell receptor (beta chain) sequence. What it recognizes is unknown. The table came from immunoSEQ multiplex PCR; TCRdb's copy has only in-frame clones and leaves some out. The sample lists roughly 40,000 clones, 75% to 90% occurring once. With autoimmune disease history or systemic immunosuppression, patients were excluded. V dropped 5 bases and J dropped 0; count of bases not matched to a gene: 9. Germline V gene data show CDR1 as SEHNR and CDR2 as FQNEAQ (reference sequence). The CDR3 consists of 18 residues. The sample comes from a study of OX40 agonist ivuxolimab in advanced cancers. The wider study: Hepatocellular carcinoma, melanoma, renal cell or head and neck cancer affected the dose-escalation patients.

Study outcomes and limitations: The antigen specificity of the peripheral T cells (those that were expanded) was not determined.

This sample comprised CD4+ or CD8+ T cells sorted from blood, obtained in a trial of the OX40 agonist ivuxolimab. This clonotype was sampled from an adult with an advanced solid tumor such as melanoma, head and neck, liver or kidney cancer. The chain employs TRBV7-9 and TRBJ2-1, with 11 bases matching TRBD2. In nucleotides, the CDR3 is TGTGCCAGCAGCGCCCCGGGACTAGCGGAACTCTCCTACAATGAGCAGTTCTTC. Residues: CASSAPGLAELSYNEQFF. Looking up the rest from reference TRBV7-9 and TRBJ2-1 gives the full variable domain: DTGVSQNPRHKITKRGQNVTFRCDPISEHNRLYWYRQTLGQGPEFLTYFQNEAQLEKSRLLSDRFSAERPKGSFSTLEIQRTEQGDSAMYLCASSAPGLAELSYNEQFFGPGTRLTVL.